These 15 T cell receptor beta chains were sequenced from one sample in a study of CD8 T cells in ankylosing spondylitis. One entry per CDR3 protein results from TCRdb running MiXCR on the 5' RACE reads. The sample lists just over 150,000 distinct CDR3 sequences, about 17% occurring once. Sequenced material: blood, either unsorted or a sorted T cell fraction (not recorded which). These TCRs come from a male donor with ankylosing spondylitis or in good health (not recorded which).

In regard to this clonotype: The conserved phenylalanine or tryptophan is not found at the CDR3 terminus, so this likely reflects a read error. The chain couples TRBV28 to TRBJ2-3; 7 bases map to TRBD2. Per the germline V gene, CDR1 is MDHEN and CDR2 is SYDVKM. Losses at the gene ends were 5 bases for V and 3 bases for J; bases not matched to a gene: 8. CDR3 length equals 15 residues. CDR3 sequence reads: CASSGGGAGTDTQYL. In DNA form, the CDR3 reads TGTGCCAGCAGTGGCGGGGGAGCGGGGACAGATACGCAGTATTTG.

This clonotype was observed a few times. The CDR3: CASSLDRVPWDTQYF. CDR3 DNA sequence: TGTGCCAGCAGCTTAGATAGGGTACCTTGGGATACGCAGTATTTT. This sequence joins TRBV11-2 and TRBJ2-3; the D is unclear. Per germline, CDR1 SGHAT and CDR2 FQNNGV. The CDR3 totals 15 residues. Trimming removed 0 bases at V and 6 bases at J, with 13 bases between.

The rearrangement joins TRBV28 to TRBJ2-7; 7 bases map to TRBD1. The V gene end was trimmed by 8 bases and the J gene end by 3 bases; junction bases not matched to a gene: 10. The CDR3 extends over 14 amino acids. The V gene's germline CDR1 is MDHEN and CDR2 SYDVKM. The CDR3, as DNA: TGTGCCAGCGGTCTCACCGGGACAGACTACGAGCAGTACTTC. Translated, it gives CASGLTGTDYEQYF.

To note about this clonotype: A clone one base away is much larger, so this may be a read error. CDR3 nucleotides: TGCAGTGCTAGGACAGGGGGCGATGAAAAACTGTTTTTT. It specifies CSARTGGDEKLFF. This chain uses TRBV20-1 with TRBJ1-4; TRBD1 agrees at 10 bases. Germline-derived CDR1 and CDR2 are DFQATT and SNEGSKA (reference sequence). V lost 3 bases and J lost 6; bases outside the gene matches: 1. This CDR3 has 13 residues.

The chain couples TRBV5-1 to TRBJ2-1; 8 nucleotides align to TRBD2. The CDR3 has 17 residues. CDR1 SGHRS and CDR2 YFSETQ come from the germline V gene. Losses at the gene ends were 3 bases for V and 3 bases for J; bases not matched to a gene: 11. The CDR3 nucleotides read TGCGCCAGCAGCTCTCTCTCGGCGGGAGGCCTCTACAATGAGCAGTTCTTC. Translation gives CASSSLSAGGLYNEQFF.

The genes are TRBV18 and TRBJ1-1; 7 nucleotides line up with TRBD1. The CDR3 extends over 14 amino acids. CDR1 is KGHSH, CDR2 LQKENI, per germline. Trimming cost V 5 bases and J 1 base; bases outside gene matches: 4. The CDR3 region has the DNA TGTGCCAGCTCATCGGACAGGACGAACACTGAAGCTTTCTTT. It is translated as CASSSDRTNTEAFF.

This clonotype was picked up many times. V and J are TRBV5-1 and TRBJ2-1, with 13 bases identical to TRBD2. This CDR3 comprises 16 residues. Germline-derived CDR1 and CDR2 are SGHRS and YFSETQ. V lost 3 bases, J lost 4 bases, and 4 bases stayed unmatched. The CDR3 region has the DNA TGCGCCAGCAGCTCCAGACTAGCGGGAGGATACAATGAGCAGTTCTTC. It translates to CASSSRLAGGYNEQFF.

The table lists this clonotype with many counts. The V and J genes are TRBV5-6 and TRBJ2-7; 9 bases align to TRBD1. CDR3 size: 16 residues. The J segment lost 0 bases and the V segment lost 2 bases, leaving 6 bases of the junction unmatched. The germline V gene encodes CDR1 SGHDT and CDR2 YYEEEE. The CDR3 DNA reads as TGTGCCAGCAGCTTCGACAGGGGGAATCCCTCCTACGAGCAGTACTTC. Its translation is CASSFDRGNPSYEQYF.

This clonotype occurred many times. V and J are TRBV7-8 and TRBJ2-6; D perhaps matches TRBD1 (5 bases). V lost 3 bases and J lost 1, with 16 bases in between. CDR1 is SGHVS and CDR2 is FQNEAQ in the germline V gene. There are 18 residues in the CDR3. DNA for the CDR3: TGTGCCAGCAGCTTTGCGACAGCCGGGTCATCTGGGGCCAACGTCCTGACTTTC. This translates into CASSFATAGSSGANVLTF. Using reference TRBV7-8 and TRBJ2-6 for the parts outside the CDR3, the full variable domain is GAGVSQSPRYKVAKRGQDVALRCDPISGHVSLFWYQQALGQGPEFLTYFQNEAQLDKSGLPSDRFFAERPEGSVSTLKIQRTQQEDSAVYLCASSFATAGSSGANVLTFGAGSRLTVL.

This clonotype was counted a few times. The CDR3 reads CASSREGGNSPLHF. In nucleotides, the CDR3 is TGCGCCAGCAGCCGGGAAGGGGGGAATTCACCCCTCCACTTT. The chain has TRBV5-1 and TRBJ1-6; D might be TRBD1 (6 bases). There are 14 residues in the CDR3. Germline lookup yields CDR1 SGHRS and CDR2 YFSETQ. V lost 4 bases and J lost 7, with 12 bases in between. Combining the CDR3 with reference TRBV5-1 and TRBJ1-6 gives the whole variable domain KAGVTQTPRYLIKTRGQQVTLSCSPISGHRSVSWYQQTPGQGLQFLFEYFSETQRNKGNFPGRFSGRQFSNSRSEMNVSTLELGDSALYLCASSREGGNSPLHFGNGTRLTVT.

With regard to this clonotype: The junction differs from germline at one of its ends, possibly a read error. The rearrangement uses TRBV20-1 and TRBJ2-4, with TRBD2 matching 7 bases. CDR3 length: 19 amino acids. From germline, CDR1 is DFQATT and CDR2 SNEGSKA (reference sequence). The CDR3 reads CSARDWVREGSWAKNTQYF. CDR3 nucleotide sequence: TGCAGTGCTAGAGATTGGGTTAGGGAGGGAAGTTGGGCCAAAAACACTCAGTACTTC.

The rearrangement joins TRBV2 to TRBJ2-1; the match to TRBD1 covers 9 bases. Germline V lookup: CDR1 SNHLY, CDR2 FYNNEI. V was clipped by 0 bases and J by 14 bases; unmatched bases: 11. This CDR3 is 15 amino acids long. In nucleotides, the CDR3 is TGTGCCAGCAGTGAAGCGCCCCGGGACAGGGAGGGCAAGTTCTTC. This gives the protein CASSEAPRDREGKFF.

This clonotype was recorded at least ten times. The J gene is TRBJ1-1, the V gene TRBV5-1; D is ambiguous. The V end lost 0 bases, the J end lost 3 bases, and 9 bases lay between the germline ends. The CDR3 contains 14 residues. CDR1 SGHRS and CDR2 YFSETQ come from the germline V gene. The CDR3 nucleotides read TGCGCCAGCAGCTTGGCCACCGCCGACACTGAAGCTTTCTTT. It yields the protein CASSLATADTEAFF. The full variable domain, rest sourced from reference TRBV5-1 and TRBJ1-1, is KAGVTQTPRYLIKTRGQQVTLSCSPISGHRSVSWYQQTPGQGLQFLFEYFSETQRNKGNFPGRFSGRQFSNSRSEMNVSTLELGDSALYLCASSLATADTEAFFGQGTRLTVV.

V gene TRBV7-2 combines with J gene TRBJ2-4, with a possible D match to TRBD2 (7 bases). The CDR3 is made up of 19 amino acids. Germline CDR1 reads SGHTA; CDR2 reads FQGNSA. With 1 base removed from V and 0 bases from J, the gap between germline ends came to 19 bases. The CDR3 DNA reads as TGTGCCAGCAGCTTAGGTATTCGCGGGGGCATAAGAGCCAAAAACATTCAGTACTTC. This codes for CASSLGIRGGIRAKNIQYF.

This clonotype has just a few counts. The chain is built from TRBV29-1 and TRBJ2-2; 10 positions match TRBD1. This CDR3 spans 14 amino acids. V shed 7 bases and J 5 bases; nucleotides not matched to a gene: 7. The germline V gene has CDR1 SQVTM and CDR2 ANQGSEA. The CDR3 nucleotides are TGCAGCGCTAGACAGGGGGCAGGGACCGGGGAGCTGTTTTTT. Residues: CSARQGAGTGELFF.